This passage covers 5 T cell receptor beta chains from one sample sequenced in a study of T cell repertoires in cytomegalovirus infection. TCRdb recomputed calls from the reads with MiXCR, one row per CDR3 protein. This table holds over 100,000 distinct CDR3 sequences, around 30% found once. These TCRs are of unknown antigen specificity. The material was CD8+ T cells from cultured PBMCs, obtained from culture after CMV antigen stimulation. These receptors were obtained from a human donor in good health (CMV status not recorded). Some clones in this sample may be carry-over from other donors' samples.

The chain is built from TRBV7-2 and TRBJ2-3; 7 bases align to TRBD2. The CDR3 consists of 15 residues. Germline-derived CDR1 and CDR2 are SGHTA and FQGNSA. V shed 2 bases, J shed 0 bases, and the junction held 2 bases outside the gene matches. CDR3 sequence (DNA): TGTGCCAGCAGCTTACGGCGGGGGAGCACAGATACGCAGTATTTT. Protein: CASSLRRGSTDTQYF.

Only a few counts were recorded for this clonotype. The rearrangement uses TRBV27 and TRBJ1-2, with 10 bases that match TRBD1. Germline-derived CDR1 and CDR2 are MNHEY and SMNVEV (reference sequence). V was clipped by 5 bases and J by 8 bases; unmatched bases: 11. The CDR3 consists of 15 residues. CDR3 bases: TGTGCCAGCAGTCCTCCGGGACAGGGGAAAAGGGGCTACACCTTC. Its protein product is CASSPPGQGKRGYTF.

The chain has TRBV15 and TRBJ1-1, with D maybe TRBD1 (6 bases). Germline CDR1 is LNHNV and CDR2 is YYDKDF (reference sequence). This CDR3 has 19 residues. V dropped 1 base and J dropped 5 bases, with 26 bases sitting between them. The DNA of the CDR3 is TGTGCCACCAGCAGAGTTGGAATCGCGTTGGGGGGCGGAGAAACTGAAGCTTTCTTT. It codes for CATSRVGIALGGGETEAFF.

This clonotype was counted many times. The chain links TRBV7-2 to TRBJ2-1, with 7 bases identical to TRBD2. With 2 bases clipped from V and 6 bases from J, the junction kept 7 bases outside the gene matches. Germline CDR1 reads SGHTA; CDR2 reads FQGNSA. The CDR3 has 15 residues. The CDR3, as DNA: TGTGCCAGCAGCTTAATTCGTGGGGGGGTCAATGAGCAGTTCTTC. Translated: CASSLIRGGVNEQFF.

The chain recombines TRBV12-3 or TRBV12-4 with TRBJ2-1, with 12 nucleotides matching TRBD2. V was clipped by 7 bases and J by 4 bases; unmatched bases: 11. The CDR3 sequence is 17 residues long. The CDR3: CASIPWASGGGYNEQFF. The CDR3, as DNA: TGTGCCAGCATCCCGTGGGCTAGCGGGGGGGGGTACAATGAGCAGTTCTTC.